The source of this T cell receptor (beta chain) is a study of cytomegalovirus exposure and HLA in healthy donors. Overall study findings and caveats: Later analysis demonstrated an association between a missense DCLRE1C variant and TCR beta V- and J-gene trimming. TRBV6-2, TRBV6-3 and other indistinguishable V segments were excluded. Several of the most significant clusters appeared, in a later analysis, to be linked to common viral pathogens.

Germline V gene sequence: CDR1 KGHSH, CDR2 LQKENI. The CDR3 sequence is 15 residues long. V gave up 0 bases and J gave up 3 bases, with 6 bases separating them. Donors were nominally healthy when sampled, though unrecorded immune exposures were likely. Remarks on this clone: What it binds is not known.

PCR amplification relied on 60 Vbeta primers (plus 13 Jbeta primers). Clones were sequenced by immunoSEQ multiplex PCR, and TCRdb holds only the in-frame ones, with some missing. Of fewer than 90,000 clones listed, roughly 80% are singletons. The sample taken for sequencing was PBMCs. The rearrangement uses TRBV18 and TRBJ1-6, with D unresolved. This clonotype was obtained from a man aged 25-45 years in good health and CMV-seropositive. CDR3 protein: CASSPPFSYNSPLHF. The CDR3 DNA reads TGTGCCAGCTCACCACCGTTCAGCTATAATTCACCCCTCCACTTT.